This TCR beta chain comes out of a study of response to subunit inactivated influenza vaccine. Study outcomes and limitations: The authors offered the suggestion that each seasonal influenza vaccination recruits few new T cells.

TCRdb re-analysed the RT-PCR reads in MiXCR, keeping a single row per CDR3 protein. The sample carries 490,000 or so distinct CDR3 sequences, approximately 7.7% recorded once. V lost 10 bases and J lost 0; bases outside the gene matches: 5. Looked up from germline, CDR1 is ENHRY and CDR2 is SYGVKD. This CDR3 is built from 14 residues. This clonotype was recorded a few times. Its target is unknown. This chain links TRBV10-3 with TRBJ1-5, with TRBD1 identical over 8 bases. The receptor comes from a man between 50 and 70 years old who received an inactivated influenza vaccine. This specimen consisted of PBMCs from blood, obtained roughly 24 months after vaccination. CDR3 amino acids: CATRTGNSNQPQHF. CDR3 DNA: TGTGCCACCAGGACAGGGAATAGCAATCAGCCCCAGCATTTT.